The source of this TCR beta chain is a study of T cells in Graves' hyperthyroidism and ophthalmopathy (dated by TCRdb to the late 2010s). Regarding the study in general: Peripheral blood was sampled at the time of initial diagnosis, prior to any treatment. A discovery cohort of approximately 97 patients, roughly 45 with Graves' ophthalmopathy and about 58 with stable Graves' hyperthyroidism, was used to find distinguishing TCR V-J signatures. Whether ophthalmopathy could be predicted prospectively was tested in an independent validation cohort made up of about 20 hyperthyroidism patients plus 17 patients who later progressed to ophthalmopathy. The roughly 100 discovery patients were randomly split 7:3 into training and test sets. In roughly six Graves' hyperthyroidism patients, the study also compared T-cell repertoires from thyroid tissue with T-cell repertoires from blood. Following sampling, methimazole starting at 30 mg daily was given to hyperthyroidism patients, and high-dose intravenous methylprednisolone was given to ophthalmopathy patients. TCR Vbeta CDR3 sequencing of around 130 peripheral blood samples (under 45 ophthalmopathy, 75 or so hyperthyroidism and 17 progressor patients) is reported in the paper.

The investigation overall reported the following: During validation, the model predicted progression to ophthalmopathy a median of approximately 6.5 months ahead of onset, with almost 71% sensitivity and under 85% specificity. Most expanded thyroid clonotypes (frequency above 0.001) were also found in blood, which suggests that blood repertoires may mirror thyroid immune responses. A model built on a 13 V-J signature distinguished ophthalmopathy from stable hyperthyroidism, reaching around 87% sensitivity and 81% to 83% specificity in cross-validation and 80%/75% in testing. Sample size was not statistically predetermined, and blinding of investigators to group allocation was not performed.

Graves' hyperthyroidism was defined as stable when no progression to ophthalmopathy occurred over 18 months of follow-up. Hyperthyroidism patients were newly diagnosed, had a disease duration of under 2 months, and were aged 18 to 65 years. The study excluded patients with uncontrolled infections, other autoimmune diseases, pregnancy or lactation. Diagnoses relied on clinical symptoms, serum thyroxine and TRAb, thyroid ultrasound and orbital computed tomography. Ficoll-Paque density gradient centrifugation was used to isolate PBMCs from approximately 10 ml of fresh peripheral blood. Total RNA was extracted using Trizol reagent, and RNA quality was assessed on an Agilent 2100 Bioanalyzer. This clonotype was detected ten times or more. It has no known antigen specificity. The sample holds no much larger clone one base away, and base qualities are not on file. The CDR3 goes from the cysteine to the phenylalanine over 16 residues. Of all the DNA, just the CDR3 is kept, 48 bases in frame from base 1. Based on the germline V gene, the CDR1 and CDR2 sequences are SGHTA and FQGNSA. The junction shows trimming of 2 bases on V and 1 base on J, plus 14 bases between the germline ends.

Amplification of TCR beta CDR3 regions was carried out from RNA transcripts. A first-round RT-PCR of the TCR CDR3 used the HTBI primer set with the Qiagen OneStep RT-PCR kit. Libraries were constructed in a second round of multiplex PCR, after which size selection and purification were performed. The libraries were sequenced on an Illumina HiSeq2000 using paired-end 100 bp reads. On the study's bioinformatics: SOAPnuke was used to process the raw data, removing reads that contained adapters or uncalled bases, had a mean Phred below 15, or lacked an exact match to the constant primer or identifier. COPE v1.2.5 was used to merge high-quality paired reads, and clonotypes were defined as unique nucleotide sequences. MiTCR v1.1 was used to align the clonotypes against IMGT TRBV, TRBD and TRBJ reference segments. The analysis was restricted to V-J combinations with a frequency above 0.0001, which together covered approximately 99% of the repertoires. A TCS score was defined as the ratio of F50 (clonal expansion) to E x V (chaos), with BLOSUM62-based TCRdist applied between CDR3 peptides within each V-J. Welch's t-statistics and random forest reduced 450 to 600 V-J features to 10 to 15, which were used in a naive Bayes classifier (R e1071). TCRdb trimmed public reads at Q25 via fastp, called clones via MiXCR and kept in-frame beta chains. Rows with one shared CDR3 protein collapse into an entry with the most common genes and DNA. TCRdb, rather than the study authors, made the V and J calls. The sample contains about 420,000 distinct CDR3 sequences, about an eighth of them found a single time. The ten largest clones take up 5.3% of the sample.

This clonotype was obtained from a woman aged 18-29 years with Graves' hyperthyroidism. Input material: blood. The chain is assembled from TRBV7-2 and TRBJ1-1, with TRBD1 tentatively as D gene (5 bases match). The CDR3 loop reads CASSLKWGEGNTEAFF. The DNA sequence is as follows: TGTGCCAGCAGCTTAAAGTGGGGGGAAGGGAACACTGAAGCTTTCTTT.